Listed below are T cell receptor beta chains from one sample, sequenced in a study of brain T cells in children with intractable seizures. The repertoire was sequenced with immunoSEQ multiplex PCR; TCRdb's copy has only in-frame clones and lacks some. The table includes roughly 110,000 clones, 94% detected once. The sequenced sample was peripheral blood, obtained at surgery. The source of these receptors is a boy under three years old with hemimegalencephaly and intractable seizures. CDR3s leave out the opening cysteine and the closing phenylalanine or tryptophan.

J	V	CDR3
TRBJ1-3	TRBV28	ASTTTGEGNTIY
TRBJ1-2	TRBV4-1	ASSQDPQNYGYT
TRBJ1-5	TRBV27	ASSVFPPNLSLILNQPQH
TRBJ2-3	TRBV11-2	ASSSSGRPADTQY
TRBJ2-7	TRBV20-1	SASPSGSYEQY
TRBJ2-5	TRBV5-1	ASSLAETQY
TRBJ1-1	TRBV3-1/TRBV3-2	ASSQDLQGMAEAF
TRBJ2-3	TRBV5-5	ASSLGVRARGGRNTDTQY
TRBJ2-7	TRBV28	ATAGQGKGSEQY
TRBJ2-5	TRBV28	ASAVRNLGGRQETQY
TRBJ2-3	TRBV7-8	ASSLRLAGGTTPGLGAQY
TRBJ2-5	TRBV4-2	ASSTPGTSGQETQY
TRBJ2-7	TRBV19	ASSISLAGGYEQY
TRBJ2-4	TRBV10-3	AISPAGAKNIQY
TRBJ1-2	TRBV4-3	ASSQDPDPYGYT
TRBJ1-2	TRBV9	ASSVGGAPNYGYT